This T cell receptor beta chain was sequenced in a study of T cell responses to AZD1222 COVID-19 vaccine. CDR3 length: 14 amino acids. Trimming at V came to 6 bases and at J to 4 bases, leaving 5 bases not matched to a gene. Germline CDR1 is MDHEN and CDR2 is SYDVKM. Study results and caveats: Spike-wide vaccine-associated CD4 TCRs dominated at 160-218 and 743-854.

A note on this clone: The antigen remains unidentified.

Only in-frame clones appear in the TCRdb table, and some are missing; sequencing was by immunoSEQ multiplex PCR. The data show tens of thousands of clones, 87% seen once. The material was peripheral blood, obtained 28 days after the second AZD1222 dose. The chain has TRBV28 and TRBJ2-7; 11 positions match TRBD2. The receptor comes from an adult who received the AZD1222 COVID-19 vaccine. Here the CDR3 reads CASRVAGGIYEQYF. CDR3 in DNA: TGTGCCAGCAGGGTAGCGGGGGGGATATACGAGCAGTACTTC. Full variable domain (outside the CDR3, taken from reference TRBV28 and TRBJ2-7): DVKVTQSSRYLVKRTGEKVFLECVQDMDHENMFWYRQDPGLGLRLIYFSYDVKMKEKGDIPEGYSVSREKKERFSLILESASTNQTSMYLCASRVAGGIYEQYFGPGTRLTVT.